This TCR beta chain was recorded in a study of OX40 agonist ivuxolimab in advanced cancers. Study overall: Patients were around 83% male with ages about 23 to 80, mean about 54. The study, taken as a whole, reports: In the 0.1-3.0 mg/kg groups, partial responders showed among the lowest expansion.

About this clone itself: The antigen is unknown.

TCRdb keeps only in-frame clones here, not all; method: immunoSEQ multiplex PCR. The sample has about 67,000 clones, about 89% seen once. CDR1 SGHTA and CDR2 FQGNSA come from the germline V gene. V gave up 5 bases and J gave up 4 bases, with 17 bases separating them. This CDR3 spans 15 amino acids. Systemic immunosuppression or autoimmune disease history was grounds to exclude patients. Baseline was the first blood sampling point, followed by cycle 4 day 1 and cycle 7 day 1. The sequences come from CD4+ or CD8+ T cells sorted from blood, collected in a trial of the OX40 agonist ivuxolimab. This chain links TRBV7-2 with TRBJ1-1; TRBD1 is a possible D gene (5 bases). This receptor was obtained from an adult with an advanced solid tumor such as melanoma, head and neck, liver or kidney cancer. The CDR3, as DNA: TGTGCCAGCAGCCTGTCGGGGCTCCGAGGCACTGAAGCTTTCTTT. This encodes CASSLSGLRGTEAFF.